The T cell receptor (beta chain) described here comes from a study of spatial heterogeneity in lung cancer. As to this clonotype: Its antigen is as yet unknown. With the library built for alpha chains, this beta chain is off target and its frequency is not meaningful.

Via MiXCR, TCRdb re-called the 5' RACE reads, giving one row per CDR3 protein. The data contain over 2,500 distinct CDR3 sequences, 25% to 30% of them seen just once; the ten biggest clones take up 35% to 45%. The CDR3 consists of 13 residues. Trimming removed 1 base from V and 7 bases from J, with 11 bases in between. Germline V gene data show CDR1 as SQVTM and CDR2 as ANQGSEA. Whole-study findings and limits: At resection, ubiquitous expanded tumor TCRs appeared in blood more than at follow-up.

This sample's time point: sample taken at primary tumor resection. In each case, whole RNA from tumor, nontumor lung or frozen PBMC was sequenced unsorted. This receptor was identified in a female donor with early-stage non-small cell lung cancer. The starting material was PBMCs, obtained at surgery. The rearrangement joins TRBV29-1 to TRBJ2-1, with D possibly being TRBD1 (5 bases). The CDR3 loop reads CSVEGGLSNEQFF. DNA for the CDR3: TGCAGCGTTGAAGGGGGCTTGAGTAATGAGCAGTTCTTC.